This entry lists 8 T cell receptor beta chains sequenced from one sample in a study of T cell repertoires and HLA-DP antigens. The antigens these receptors bind are not known. Some clones are missing from TCRdb's copy, which holds only in-frame ones; the method was immunoSEQ multiplex PCR. The sample records around 100,000 clones, almost 95% being singletons. What was sequenced was CD4+ T cells from PBMCs. The source of these receptors is a woman between 18 and 29 years old in good health and CMV-seronegative.

The gene calls are TRBV2 and TRBJ2-3, with D possibly matching TRBD2 (5 bases). CDR1 SNHLY and CDR2 FYNNEI come from the germline V gene. The CDR3 extends over 14 amino acids. V was clipped by 8 bases and J by 1 base, with 13 bases between them. In nucleotides, the CDR3 is TGTGCCAGCCTCCCCGGGGTTCGCACAGATACGCAGTATTTT. Translation: CASLPGVRTDTQYF. The full variable domain, in which reference TRBV2 and TRBJ2-3 provide the parts outside the CDR3, is EPEVTQTPSHQVTQMGQEVILRCVPISNHLYFYWYRQILGQKVEFLVSFYNNEISEKSEIFDDQFSVERPDGSNFTLKIRSTKLEDSAMYFCASLPGVRTDTQYFGPGTRLTVL.

The genes are TRBV20-1 and TRBJ1-2, with TRBD1 as a possible D gene (6 bases). Trimming stripped 4 bases from V and 8 bases from J, with 11 bases between. Germline CDR1 is DFQATT and CDR2 is SNEGSKA (reference sequence). The CDR3 is made up of 11 amino acids. The CDR3 nucleotides are TGCAGTGCTAACAGGGCCTTGGGCTACACCTTC. As protein: CSANRALGYTF.

V and J are TRBV7-2 and TRBJ2-1; D ambiguous. Germline CDR1 and CDR2: SGHTA and FQGNSA. CDR3 size: 13 residues. Trimming removed 1 base at V and 10 bases at J, with 11 bases between. This CDR3 reads CASSLVRTREQFF. CDR3 sequence (DNA): TGTGCCAGCAGCTTAGTTCGGACCAGGGAGCAGTTCTTC.

The gene calls are TRBV28 and TRBJ2-7; D ambiguous. The CDR3 covers 13 residues. The V and J ends lost 1 base and 11 bases respectively, with 15 bases between them. The germline V gene encodes CDR1 MDHEN and CDR2 SYDVKM. DNA of the CDR3: TGTGCCAGCAGTTTATTTGTTACGGACCCCAAGTACTTC. Translation gives CASSLFVTDPKYF.

The chain uses TRBV28 and TRBJ1-2; 12 bases line up with TRBD1. Trimming took 6 bases from V and 8 from J; bases not matched to a gene: 7. CDR1 is MDHEN, CDR2 SYDVKM, per germline. The CDR3 loop spans 14 amino acids. The DNA of the CDR3 is TGTGCCAGCAGGGGGACAGGGGGCGCAGGGGGCTACACCTTC. Amino acid sequence: CASRGTGGAGGYTF.

The chain employs TRBV5-4 and TRBJ1-1, with 7 bases that match TRBD1. Germline V gives CDR1 SGHNT, CDR2 YYREEE (reference sequence). The J segment lost 10 bases and the V segment lost 4 bases, leaving 16 bases of the junction unmatched. The CDR3 is made up of 15 amino acids. For the CDR3, the DNA is TGTGCCAGCAGCGGGCCCGCAGGGACAGTAAAGGGAGCTTTCTTT. Translating gives CASSGPAGTVKGAFF.

This sequence joins TRBV28 and TRBJ2-3; a weak D match, TRBD2 (5 bases). Trimming shortened V by 5 bases and J by 8 bases, and 26 bases separated the two germline ends. This CDR3 region has 17 residues. Germline values: CDR1 MDHEN, CDR2 SYDVKM. The CDR3, as DNA: TGTGCCAGCAGTACCCGCGGGCACGTTCGGGCTATTTTTACGCAGTATTTT. The encoded protein is CASSTRGHVRAIFTQYF.

The CDR3 sequence: CASSPRFGTSGEKLFF. Here the CDR3 DNA reads TGTGCCAGCAGCCCGCGTTTTGGGACTTCGGGGGAAAAACTGTTTTTT. V is TRBV7-8 and J is TRBJ1-4, with TRBD1 as a possible D gene (5 bases). Germline V gene lookup returns CDR1 SGHVS and CDR2 FQNEAQ. With 5 bases removed from V and 8 bases from J, the gap between germline ends came to 21 bases. The CDR3 runs 16 residues. Together with reference TRBV7-8 and TRBJ1-4, the CDR3 gives the full variable domain: GAGVSQSPRYKVAKRGQDVALRCDPISGHVSLFWYQQALGQGPEFLTYFQNEAQLDKSGLPSDRFFAERPEGSVSTLKIQRTQQEDSAVYLCASSPRFGTSGEKLFFGSGTQLSVL.